This T cell receptor beta chain derives from a study of T cell responses to AZD1222 COVID-19 vaccine. Only in-frame clones appear in the TCRdb table, and some are missing; sequencing was by immunoSEQ multiplex PCR. The sample has around 160,000 clones, 94% seen once; the top ten hold approximately 0.6%. The V and J ends lost 0 bases and 14 bases, in that order; junction bases with no gene match: 11. The CDR3 loop spans 15 amino acids. Germline CDR1 is LGHDT and CDR2 is YNNKEL (reference sequence). Sequencing was performed on peripheral blood, taken on day 0 of AZD1222 vaccination. The rearrangement uses TRBV3-1 (or the pseudogene TRBV3-2) and TRBJ2-3; TRBD1 agrees at 10 bases. This TCR derives from an adult in good health. The CDR3 loop is CASSQDRLGTGVLYF. The CDR3 DNA sequence: TGTGCCAGCAGCCAAGATCGGTTAGGGACAGGGGTACTGTATTTT.